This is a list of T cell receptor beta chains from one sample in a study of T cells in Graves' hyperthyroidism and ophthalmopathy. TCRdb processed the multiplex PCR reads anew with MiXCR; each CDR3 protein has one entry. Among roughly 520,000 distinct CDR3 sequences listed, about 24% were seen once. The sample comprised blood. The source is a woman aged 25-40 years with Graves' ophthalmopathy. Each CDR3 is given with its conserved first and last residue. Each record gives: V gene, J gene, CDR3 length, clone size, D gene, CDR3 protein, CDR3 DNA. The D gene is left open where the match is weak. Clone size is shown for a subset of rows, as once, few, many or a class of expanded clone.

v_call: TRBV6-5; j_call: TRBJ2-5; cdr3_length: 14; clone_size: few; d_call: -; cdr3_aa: CASSYTGSQETQYF; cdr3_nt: TGTGCCAGCAGTTACACAGGGTCACAAGAGACCCAGTACTTC
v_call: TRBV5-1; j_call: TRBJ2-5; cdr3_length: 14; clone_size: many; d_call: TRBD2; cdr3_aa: CASSKRTSGETQYF; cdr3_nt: TGCGCCAGCAGCAAACGGACTAGTGGAGAGACCCAGTACTTC
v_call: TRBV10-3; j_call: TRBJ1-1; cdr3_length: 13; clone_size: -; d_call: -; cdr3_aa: CAITGDTDTEAFF; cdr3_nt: TGTGCCATCACAGGGGACACCGATACTGAAGCTTTCTTT
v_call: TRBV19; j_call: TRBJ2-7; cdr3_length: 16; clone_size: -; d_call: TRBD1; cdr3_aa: CASSKRTGTGTYEQYF; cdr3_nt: TGTGCCAGTAGTAAGCGGACCGGGACAGGGACCTACGAGCAGTACTTC
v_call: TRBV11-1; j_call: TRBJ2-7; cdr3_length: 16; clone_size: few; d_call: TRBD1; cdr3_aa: CASSLGPGQAAYEQYF; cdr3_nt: TGTGCCAGCAGCTTAGGGCCGGGACAGGCGGCCTACGAGCAGTACTTC
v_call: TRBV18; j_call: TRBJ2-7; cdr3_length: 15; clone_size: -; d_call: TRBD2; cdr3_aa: CASSPVAGVSYEQYF; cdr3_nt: TGTGCCAGCTCACCGGTAGCGGGAGTGAGCTACGAGCAGTACTTC
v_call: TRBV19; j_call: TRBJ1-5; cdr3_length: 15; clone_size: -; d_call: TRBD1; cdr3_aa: CASHSGTVSNQPQHF; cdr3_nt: TGTGCCAGCCATTCCGGGACAGTGAGCAATCAGCCCCAGCATTTT
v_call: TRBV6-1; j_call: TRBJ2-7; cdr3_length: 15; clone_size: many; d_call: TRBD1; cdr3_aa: CASSAWTGGQVEQYF; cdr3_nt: TGTGCCAGCAGTGCCTGGACAGGGGGCCAAGTCGAGCAGTACTTC
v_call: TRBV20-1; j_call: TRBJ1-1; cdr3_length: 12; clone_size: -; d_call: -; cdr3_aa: CSALQANTEAFF; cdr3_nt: TGCAGTGCTCTTCAGGCGAACACTGAAGCTTTCTTT
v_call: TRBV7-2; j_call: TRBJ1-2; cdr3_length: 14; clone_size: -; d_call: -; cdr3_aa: CASSLEGAGSYYTF; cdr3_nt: TGTGCCAGCAGCTTAGAAGGGGCAGGGAGCTACTACACCTTC
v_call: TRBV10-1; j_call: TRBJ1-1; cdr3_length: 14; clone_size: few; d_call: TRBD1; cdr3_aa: CATPNRGLVTEAFF; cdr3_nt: TGCGCCACGCCGAACAGGGGGCTGGTCACTGAAGCTTTCTTT
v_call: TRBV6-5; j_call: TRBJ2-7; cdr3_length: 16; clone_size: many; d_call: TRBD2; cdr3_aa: CASSYPGTSGIYEQYF; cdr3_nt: TGTGCCAGCAGTTACCCCGGGACTAGCGGGATCTACGAGCAGTACTTC
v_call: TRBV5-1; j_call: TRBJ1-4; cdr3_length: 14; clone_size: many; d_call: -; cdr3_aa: CASSLGLGDEKLFF; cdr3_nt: TGCGCCAGCAGCCTAGGGTTGGGGGATGAAAAACTGTTTTTT
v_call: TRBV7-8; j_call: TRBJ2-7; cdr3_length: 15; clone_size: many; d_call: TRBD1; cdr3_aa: CASSQGQPSSYEQYF; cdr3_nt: TGTGCCAGCAGCCAGGGACAGCCGTCATCCTACGAGCAGTACTTC
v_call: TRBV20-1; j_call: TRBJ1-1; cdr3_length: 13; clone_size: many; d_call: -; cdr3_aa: CSAREQGNTEAFF; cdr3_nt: TGCAGTGCTAGAGAACAGGGGAACACTGAAGCTTTCTTT
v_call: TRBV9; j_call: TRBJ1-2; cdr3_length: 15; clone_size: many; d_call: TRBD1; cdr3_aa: CASSAGTGGVYGYTF; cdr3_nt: TGTGCCAGCAGCGCCGGGACAGGGGGCGTCTATGGCTACACCTTC
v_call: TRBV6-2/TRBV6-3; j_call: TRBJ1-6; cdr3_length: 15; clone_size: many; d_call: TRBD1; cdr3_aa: CASIPDRGNNSPLHF; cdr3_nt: TGTGCCAGCATCCCGGACAGGGGGAATAATTCACCCCTCCACTTT
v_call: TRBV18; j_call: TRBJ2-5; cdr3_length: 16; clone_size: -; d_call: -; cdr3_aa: CASSRTGTPLQETQYF; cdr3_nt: TGTGCCAGCTCACGAACCGGGACACCACTCCAAGAGACCCAGTACTTC
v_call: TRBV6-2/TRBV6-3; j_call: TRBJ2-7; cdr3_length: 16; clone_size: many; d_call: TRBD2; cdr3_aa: CASSYTSGSGSYEQYF; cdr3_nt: TGTGCCAGCAGTTACACCTCTGGTAGCGGGTCCTACGAGCAGTACTTC
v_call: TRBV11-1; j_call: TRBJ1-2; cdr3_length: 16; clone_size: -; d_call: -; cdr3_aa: CATEHTVTDWDYGYTF; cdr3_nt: TGTGCCACCGAACACACCGTTACGGATTGGGACTATGGCTACACCTTC
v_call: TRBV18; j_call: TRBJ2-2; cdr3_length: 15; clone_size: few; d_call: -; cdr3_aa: CASTSLILDTGELFF; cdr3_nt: TGTGCCAGCACATCTTTAATACTTGACACCGGGGAGCTGTTTTTT
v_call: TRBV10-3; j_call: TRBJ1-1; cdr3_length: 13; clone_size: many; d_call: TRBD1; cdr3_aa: CAIRDRVGTEAFF; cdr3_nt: TGTGCCATCAGGGACAGGGTGGGCACTGAAGCTTTCTTT
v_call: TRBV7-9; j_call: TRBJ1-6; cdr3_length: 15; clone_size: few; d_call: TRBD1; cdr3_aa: CASSLGTGMNSPLHF; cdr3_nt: TGTGCCAGCAGCTTAGGGACAGGGATGAATTCACCCCTCCACTTT
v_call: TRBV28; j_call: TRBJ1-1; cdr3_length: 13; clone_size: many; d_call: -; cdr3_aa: CASSPPKGTEAFF; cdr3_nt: TGTGCCAGCAGTCCACCAAAGGGCACTGAAGCTTTCTTT
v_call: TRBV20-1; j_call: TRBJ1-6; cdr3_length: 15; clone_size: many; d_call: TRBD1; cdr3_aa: CSASRDSSYNSPLHF; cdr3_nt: TGCAGTGCCAGCAGGGACAGCTCTTATAATTCACCCCTCCACTTT
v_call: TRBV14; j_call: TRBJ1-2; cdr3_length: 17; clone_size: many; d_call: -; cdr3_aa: CASSQDPYATYAGGYTF; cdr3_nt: TGTGCCAGCAGCCAAGATCCTTACGCTACGTACGCCGGGGGCTACACCTTC
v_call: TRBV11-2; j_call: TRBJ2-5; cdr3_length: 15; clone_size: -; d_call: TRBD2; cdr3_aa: CASGKRTSGLETQYF; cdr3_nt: TGTGCCAGCGGAAAACGGACTAGCGGGCTAGAGACCCAGTACTTC